What follows are 28 T cell receptor beta chains derived from one specimen sequenced in a study of T cell responses to AZD1222 COVID-19 vaccine. Using immunoSEQ multiplex PCR, the repertoire was profiled, and TCRdb retains in-frame clones only, with some absent. The table records 100,000 to 150,000 clones, approximately 84% of them present only once. The source material was peripheral blood, sampled on day 0 of AZD1222 vaccination. The source of these receptors is an adult in good health.

V usage is TRBV19 and J usage is TRBJ1-1; D ambiguous. The V gene lost 6 bases and the J gene lost 0 bases, with 8 bases spanning the gap. Per the germline V gene, CDR1 is LNHDA and CDR2 is SQIVND (reference sequence). The CDR3 covers 13 residues. CDR3 DNA: TGTGCCAGTAGGGCTCTCATGAACACTGAAGCTTTCTTT. Amino acid sequence: CASRALMNTEAFF. Complete variable domain (other parts from reference TRBV19 and TRBJ1-1): DGGITQSPKYLFRKEGQNVTLSCEQNLNHDAMYWYRQDPGQGLRLIYYSQIVNDFQKGDIAEGYSVSREKKESFPLTVTSAQKNPTAFYLCASRALMNTEAFFGQGTRLTVV.

This clone has a single count. The chain employs TRBV3-1 (or the pseudogene TRBV3-2) and TRBJ2-5, with 9 bases lining up with TRBD2. The CDR3 totals 16 residues. CDR1 and CDR2 from the germline V gene are LGHDT and YNNKEL (reference sequence). V shed 2 bases, J shed 4 bases, and the junction held 8 bases outside the gene matches. The CDR3 sequence: CASSQTPGLAPETQYF. The CDR3 DNA reads TGTGCCAGCAGCCAAACCCCGGGACTAGCCCCAGAGACCCAGTACTTC.

This chain uses TRBV9 with TRBJ2-2, with D possibly being TRBD1 (5 bases). Germline V gene data show CDR1 as SGDLS and CDR2 as YYNGEE. The CDR3 contains 14 residues. Trimming removed 0 bases from V and 3 bases from J, with 6 bases in between. The CDR3 nucleotides read TGTGCCAGCAGCGTAGAAGGGGACACCGGGGAGCTGTTTTTT. It codes for CASSVEGDTGELFF.

The chain carries TRBV4-3 and TRBJ2-7; possibly TRBD2 for D (6 bases). Trimming removed 2 bases at V and 2 bases at J, with 10 bases between. CDR3 length equals 14 residues. CDR1 LGHNA and CDR2 YSLEER come from the germline V gene. The CDR3 here is CASSQSLAAYEQYF. As DNA, the CDR3 is TGCGCCAGCAGCCAATCACTAGCAGCCTACGAGCAGTACTTC.

The CDR3 protein is CASSSQGDSRGIQYF. CDR3 nucleotides: TGCGCCAGCAGCTCACAAGGGGACTCCCGGGGCATTCAGTACTTC. The J gene is TRBJ2-4, the V gene TRBV5-1, with D possibly being TRBD2 (6 bases). The CDR3 loop spans 15 amino acids. Germline V lookup: CDR1 SGHRS, CDR2 YFSETQ. V was shortened by 3 bases and J by 9 bases, with 19 bases between the two germline ends.

The chain recombines TRBV27 with TRBJ2-7, with 9 positions matching TRBD1. J gave up 3 bases and V 8 bases, and 8 bases lay outside the gene matches. The CDR3 runs 14 residues. The germline V gene has CDR1 MNHEY and CDR2 SMNVEV (reference sequence). The CDR3 DNA reads TGTGCCAGCGCCCCGGGACAGGGTAACTACGAGCAGTACTTC. Its translation: CASAPGQGNYEQYF.

The rearrangement links TRBV5-4 to TRBJ1-3; D may be TRBD1 (5 bases). V lost 1 base and J lost 7, with 15 bases in between. The CDR3 length is 15 residues. Germline V gene sequence: CDR1 SGHNT, CDR2 YYREEE (reference sequence). The CDR3 here is CASSLWGGRRNTIYF. The CDR3 DNA follows: TGTGCCAGCAGCTTGTGGGGGGGTAGACGCAACACCATATATTTT.

The chain uses TRBV28 and TRBJ1-5; possible D gene TRBD1, 5 bases. V gave up 3 bases and J gave up 6 bases, with 15 bases separating them. CDR3 length: 15 residues. The germline V gene has CDR1 MDHEN and CDR2 SYDVKM. The CDR3 DNA reads TGTGCCAGCAGTTTGGACAACAGGTACGGTCAGCCCCAGCATTTT. Protein: CASSLDNRYGQPQHF.

This CDR3 reads CASSDGTGDTGELFF. CDR3 bases: TGTGCCAGCAGTGACGGGACAGGGGACACCGGGGAGCTGTTTTTT. The V gene is TRBV6-4, the J gene TRBJ2-2; 10 bases are a match to TRBD1. V was clipped by 2 bases and J by 3 bases; unmatched bases: 0. The CDR3 has 15 amino acids. The germline V gene has CDR1 MRHNA and CDR2 SNTAGT.

This clone was recorded once. The V call is TRBV7-8, the J call TRBJ1-1; tentatively, D is TRBD1 (6 bases). Germline V gene data show CDR1 as SGHVS and CDR2 as FQNEAQ. This CDR3 is 15 amino acids long. V lost 5 bases and J 1 base, leaving 14 bases between the germline ends. Here the CDR3 DNA reads TGTGCCAGCAGCAAACGGACAGTGTCGAACACTGAAGCTTTCTTT. The encoded protein is CASSKRTVSNTEAFF.

V gene TRBV3-1 (or the pseudogene TRBV3-2) combines with J gene TRBJ2-7; TRBD2 aligns across 9 bases. The V gene end was trimmed by 5 bases and the J gene end by 0 bases; junction bases not matched to a gene: 5. Germline CDR1 LGHDT, CDR2 YNNKEL (reference sequence). CDR3 size: 15 residues. DNA for the CDR3: TGTGCCAGCAGCTTGACTAGCGGAGGCTCCTACGAGCAGTACTTC. Its protein is CASSLTSGGSYEQYF.

The chain has TRBV6-6 and TRBJ1-1; 10 positions match TRBD1. This CDR3 contains 16 residues. Unmatched junction bases numbered 5, after V lost 0 bases and J lost 4 bases. Per the germline V gene, CDR1 is MNHNY and CDR2 is SVGAGI (reference sequence). In nucleotides, the CDR3 is TGTGCCAGCAGTTACTCAGGGACAGGGGAGGGCACTGAAGCTTTCTTT. It encodes CASSYSGTGEGTEAFF.

The gene calls are TRBV7-9 and TRBJ2-3, with TRBD1 as a possible D gene (6 bases). V lost 5 bases and J lost 2, with 14 bases in between. Germline V gene data show CDR1 as SEHNR and CDR2 as FQNEAQ (reference sequence). The CDR3 sequence is 15 residues long. CDR3 DNA: TGTGCCAGCAGCCCGAGACAGGCACACACAGATACGCAGTATTTT. Translation gives CASSPRQAHTDTQYF.

This chain links TRBV12-5 with TRBJ2-7, with D maybe TRBD1 (5 bases). V dropped 6 bases and J dropped 3 bases, with 12 bases sitting between them. CDR1 LGHNT and CDR2 FRNRAP come from the germline V gene. The CDR3 spans 13 residues. CDR3 sequence reads: CASGFDSNYEQYF. CDR3 bases: TGTGCTAGTGGCTTCGACAGCAACTACGAGCAGTACTTC.

The chain employs TRBV4-1 and TRBJ1-4; no firm D call. The CDR3 totals 16 residues. Trimming pared 2 bases from V and 8 bases from J, leaving 18 bases between. CDR1 and CDR2 from the germline V gene are MGHRA and YSYEKL. CDR3 nucleotide sequence: TGCGCCAGCAGCCAAATTAATCTTGTCGCGGGGGAAAAACTGTTTTTT. It specifies CASSQINLVAGEKLFF.

This chain joins TRBV27 and TRBJ2-7; TRBD2 matches at 13 bases. Germline values: CDR1 MNHEY, CDR2 SMNVEV (reference sequence). The length of the CDR3 is 19 residues. V shed 4 bases and J 5 bases; nucleotides not matched to a gene: 17. CDR3 sequence: CASSSRRLAGGPTLDEQYF. The DNA of the CDR3 is TGTGCCAGCAGTTCCCGCAGACTAGCGGGGGGCCCGACTTTGGACGAGCAGTACTTC.

The chain uses TRBV13 and TRBJ2-3; D may be TRBD2 (6 bases). V shed 0 bases and J shed 1 base, with 8 bases lying between them. This CDR3 has 15 amino acids. The germline gives CDR1 PRHDT, CDR2 FYEKMQ (reference sequence). The CDR3 sequence is CASSLGWGGTDTQYF. The DNA of the CDR3 is TGTGCCAGCAGCTTAGGCTGGGGGGGCACAGATACGCAGTATTTT.

The chain employs TRBV11-3 and TRBJ2-7, with D possibly being TRBD2 (5 bases). The CDR3 length is 14 residues. The V end was cut by 0 bases, the J end by 5 bases, with 11 bases between. The germline V gene has CDR1 SGHNT and CDR2 YENEEA. The CDR3 reads CASSLDLRADEQYF. CDR3 sequence (DNA): TGTGCCAGCAGCTTAGATCTGAGGGCAGACGAGCAGTACTTC.

The V and J genes are TRBV5-6 and TRBJ2-5, with D maybe TRBD1 (5 bases). Between the trimmed V and J ends, which lost 4 bases and 3 bases, there was a span of 16 bases. The CDR3 has 15 residues. Germline V gene lookup returns CDR1 SGHDT and CDR2 YYEEEE. For the CDR3, the DNA is TGTGCCAGCAGCGGTGGGGCGGACGTGGAAGAGACCCAGTACTTC. This translates into CASSGGADVEETQYF.

V and J are TRBV11-2 and TRBJ2-7, with D perhaps TRBD2 (5 bases). The germline V gene encodes CDR1 SGHAT and CDR2 FQNNGV. The CDR3 extends over 13 amino acids. Trimming took off 2 bases at V and 9 bases at J, with 14 bases between the two ends. The CDR3 region has the DNA TGTGCCAGCAGCTTATATCCACGGGATTGGCAGTACTTC. The encoded protein is CASSLYPRDWQYF.

This clone was picked up a small number of times. The chain recombines TRBV4-3 with TRBJ2-7, with 8 bases identical to TRBD2. This CDR3 has 15 amino acids. With V trimmed by 0 bases and J by 3 bases, 4 bases remained unmatched. CDR1 is LGHNA and CDR2 is YSLEER in the germline V gene. The CDR3 reads CASSQEGSGIYEQYF. The CDR3 nucleotides read TGCGCCAGCAGCCAAGAGGGTAGCGGGATCTACGAGCAGTACTTC.

The chain links TRBV7-2 to TRBJ2-5; D remains unclear. Deletions cut 1 base from V and 5 bases from J, with 11 bases between. CDR1 is SGHTA, CDR2 FQGNSA, per germline. CDR3 length equals 14 residues. The chain's CDR3 is CASSLGGNLETQYF. CDR3 sequence (DNA): TGTGCCAGCAGCTTAGGGGGTAATCTGGAGACCCAGTACTTC.

The chain has TRBV21-1 and TRBJ2-5; the DNA was not used to check the table's D call, TRBD2. TRBV21-1 is noted as a pseudogene. CDR3 length: 15 residues. The CDR3 DNA reads as TGTGCCAGCAGTCAAAGCGGCAGGTACCAAGAGACCCAGTACTTC. Translated: CASSQSGRYQETQYF.

The chain is built from TRBV28 and TRBJ2-5, with a tentative D call TRBD2 (6 bases). This CDR3 has 14 residues. Trimming took 4 bases from V and 0 from J, leaving 9 bases between them. Per germline, CDR1 MDHEN and CDR2 SYDVKM. The CDR3 sequence: CASSWGLDQETQYF. The CDR3 region has the DNA TGTGCCAGCAGTTGGGGACTGGACCAAGAGACCCAGTACTTC.

V is TRBV30 and J is TRBJ1-1; D remains ambiguous. There are 14 residues in the CDR3. Germline assignment: CDR1 GTSNPN and CDR2 SVGIG (reference sequence). Trimming removed 0 bases from V and 1 base from J, with 9 bases in between. The CDR3 here is CAWSVVLKNTEAFF. DNA of the CDR3: TGTGCCTGGAGTGTAGTCCTTAAGAACACTGAAGCTTTCTTT.

The V call is TRBV27, the J call TRBJ1-6; the match to TRBD1 covers 7 bases. Germline V gene lookup returns CDR1 MNHEY and CDR2 SMNVEV (reference sequence). This CDR3 comprises 17 residues. V was clipped by 1 base and J by 5 bases; unmatched bases: 8. CDR3 region: CASSLLAPGQHNSPLHF. The CDR3 region has the DNA TGTGCCAGCAGTTTATTAGCTCCGGGACAGCATAATTCACCCCTCCACTTT.

J is TRBJ2-7 and V is TRBV7-2; the match to TRBD2 covers 7 bases. Germline V gene sequence: CDR1 SGHTA, CDR2 FQGNSA. With 5 bases clipped from V and 3 bases from J, the junction kept 10 bases outside the gene matches. The CDR3 contains 15 residues. This chain's CDR3 is CASSTLGRENYEQYF. DNA for the CDR3: TGTGCCAGCAGCACCTTGGGGCGGGAGAACTACGAGCAGTACTTC.

The gene calls are TRBV2 and TRBJ2-3; 9 bases are shared with TRBD2. Germline-derived CDR1 and CDR2 are SNHLY and FYNNEI. The CDR3 has 15 amino acids. The ends lost 3 bases at V and 3 bases at J; junction bases unmatched: 4. CDR3 nucleotide sequence: TGTGCCAGCAGTGAGGGCGGGGGGGCTACAGATACGCAGTATTTT. Translated, it gives CASSEGGGATDTQYF.